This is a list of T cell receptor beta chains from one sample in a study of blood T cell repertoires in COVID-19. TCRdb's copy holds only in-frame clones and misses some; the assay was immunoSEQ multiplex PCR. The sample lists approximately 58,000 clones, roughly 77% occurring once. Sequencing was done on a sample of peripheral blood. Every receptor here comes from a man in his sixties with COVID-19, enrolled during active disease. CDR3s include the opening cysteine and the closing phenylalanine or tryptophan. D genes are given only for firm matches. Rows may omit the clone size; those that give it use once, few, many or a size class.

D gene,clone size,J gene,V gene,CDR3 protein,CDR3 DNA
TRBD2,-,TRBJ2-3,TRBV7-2,CASSLRGTSGSTDTQYF,TGTGCCAGCAGCTTAAGGGGGACTAGCGGGAGCACAGATACGCAGTATTTT
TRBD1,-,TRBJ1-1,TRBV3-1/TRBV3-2,CASSPRGDRNTEAFF,TGTGCCAGCAGCCCCCGAGGGGACAGGAACACTGAAGCTTTCTTT
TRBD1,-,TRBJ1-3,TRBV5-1,CASRRDSSIRNTIYF,TGCGCCAGCAGGCGGGACAGCAGCATTCGAAACACCATATATTTT
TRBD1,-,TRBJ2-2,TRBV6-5,CASRDRAGELFF,TGTGCCAGCCGGGACAGGGCCGGGGAGCTGTTTTTT
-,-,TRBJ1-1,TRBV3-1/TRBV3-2,CASSQVVGGTEAFF,TGTGCCAGCAGCCAAGTCGTCGGGGGGACTGAAGCTTTCTTT
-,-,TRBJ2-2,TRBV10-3,CAISEDSSNTGELFF,TGTGCCATCAGTGAGGACAGCTCGAACACCGGGGAGCTGTTTTTT
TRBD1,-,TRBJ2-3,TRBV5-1,CASSFQGERADTQYF,TGCGCCAGCAGCTTTCAGGGGGAAAGGGCAGATACGCAGTATTTT
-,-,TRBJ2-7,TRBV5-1,CASNPGSSYEQYF,TGCGCCAGCAACCCAGGCAGCTCCTACGAGCAGTACTTC
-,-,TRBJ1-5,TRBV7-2,CASSLMGLGSNQPQHF,TGTGCCAGCAGCTTAATGGGACTCGGGAGCAATCAGCCCCAGCATTTT
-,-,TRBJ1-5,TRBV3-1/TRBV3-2,CASSPSVSNQPQHF,TGTGCCAGCAGCCCTTCAGTTAGCAATCAGCCCCAGCATTTT
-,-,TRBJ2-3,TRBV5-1,CASSSDRTSTDTQYF,TGCGCCAGCAGCTCCGACAGGACAAGCACAGATACGCAGTATTTT
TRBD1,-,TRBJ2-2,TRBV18,CASSPGQGTGELFF,TGTGCCAGCTCACCGGGACAGGGCACCGGGGAGCTGTTTTTT
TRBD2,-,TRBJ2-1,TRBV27,CASSPPSGGTNEQFF,TGTGCCAGCAGTCCTCCTAGCGGGGGCACCAATGAGCAGTTCTTC
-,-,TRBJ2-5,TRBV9,CASSAGGETQYF,TGTGCCAGCAGCGCCGGCGGAGAGACCCAGTACTTC
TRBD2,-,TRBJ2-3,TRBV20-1,CSAGGVDTQYF,TGCAGTGCTGGGGGGGTCGATACGCAGTATTTT
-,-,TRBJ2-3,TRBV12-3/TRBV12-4,CASSLGSNTQYF,TGTGCCAGCAGTTTGGGGAGTAATACGCAGTATTTT
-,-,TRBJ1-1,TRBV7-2,CASSASGRGNTEAFF,TGTGCCAGCAGCGCCTCTGGACGGGGGAACACTGAAGCTTTCTTT
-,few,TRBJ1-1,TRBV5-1,CASSSPGQNTEAFF,TGCGCCAGCAGCTCACCGGGACAGAACACTGAAGCTTTCTTT
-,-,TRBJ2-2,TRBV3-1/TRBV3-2,CASSRVEANTGELFF,TGTGCCAGCAGCCGGGTGGAGGCGAACACCGGGGAGCTGTTTTTT
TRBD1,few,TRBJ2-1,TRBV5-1,CASSPPGTGVPEQFF,TGCGCCAGCAGCCCTCCGGGGACAGGGGTGCCGGAGCAGTTCTTC
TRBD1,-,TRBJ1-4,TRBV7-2,CASSQGQNEKLFF,TGTGCCAGCAGCCAGGGACAGAATGAAAAACTGTTTTTT
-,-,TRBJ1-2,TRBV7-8,CASSLREGLTYGYTF,TGTGCCAGCAGCTTACGGGAGGGGTTGACTTATGGCTACACCTTC
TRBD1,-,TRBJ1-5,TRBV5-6,CASSRTGGESNQPQHF,TGTGCCAGCAGCAGGACAGGGGGCGAGAGCAATCAGCCCCAGCATTTT
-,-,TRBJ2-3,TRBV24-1,CATSPGSRSTDTQYF,TGTGCCACCAGTCCCGGGAGTAGAAGCACAGATACGCAGTATTTT
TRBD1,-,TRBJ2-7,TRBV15,CATSAPGATGRLSEQYF,TGTGCCACCAGCGCCCCCGGAGCGACAGGGCGCTTGTCCGAGCAGTACTTC
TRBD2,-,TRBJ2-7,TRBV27,CASSLQRGPYEQYF,TGTGCCAGCAGTCTCCAGCGGGGACCCTACGAGCAGTACTTC
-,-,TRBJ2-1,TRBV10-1,CASSAGVGHGHEQFF,TGCGCCAGCAGCGCCGGGGTGGGACACGGGCATGAGCAGTTCTTC
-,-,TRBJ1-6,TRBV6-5,CASSSGGEGSPLHF,TGTGCCAGCAGTTCAGGCGGGGAAGGGTCACCCCTCCACTTT
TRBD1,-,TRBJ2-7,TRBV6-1,CASSEEGGWRYEQYF,TGTGCCAGCAGTGAAGAAGGGGGCTGGCGCTACGAGCAGTACTTC
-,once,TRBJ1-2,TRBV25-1,CASSEATYYGYTF,TGTGCCAGCAGTGAAGCGACATACTATGGCTACACCTTC
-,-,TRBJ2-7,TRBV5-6,CASSGFGAGGNEQYF,TGTGCCAGCAGCGGCTTCGGGGCAGGGGGGAACGAGCAGTACTTC
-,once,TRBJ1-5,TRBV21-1,CASRGKGRDDQPQHF,TGTGCCAGCAGGGGAAAGGGCAGGGATGATCAGCCCCAGCATTTT
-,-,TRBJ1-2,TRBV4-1,CASSQDADTGRNYGYTF,TGCGCCAGCAGCCAAGACGCTGACACAGGGCGCAACTATGGCTACACCTTC
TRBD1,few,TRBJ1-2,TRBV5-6,CASSLDIQGAGGYTF,TGTGCCAGCAGCTTGGACATACAGGGGGCAGGTGGCTACACCTTC
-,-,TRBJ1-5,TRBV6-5,CASSSGGNSNQPQHF,TGTGCCAGCAGTTCGGGTGGTAATAGCAATCAGCCCCAGCATTTT
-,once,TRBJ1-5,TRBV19,CASSPISRGQHF,TGTGCCAGTAGTCCGATCTCCCGAGGTCAGCATTTT